The sample holds a few counts of the clone carrying this T cell receptor beta chain. Its antigen is still unknown. Vbeta (60) and Jbeta (13) primers were used in the PCR. Profiling relied on immunoSEQ multiplex PCR, and the TCRdb table lists in-frame clones only, not all of them. The sample lists 70,000 to 95,000 clones, around 84% seen once, with 2% to 2.5% in the top ten. This sample is drawn from a study of cytomegalovirus exposure and HLA in healthy donors. Points from the study as a whole: Presence/absence analyses supposed approximately even sequencing depth among donors.

The CDR3 has 12 residues. V lost 6 bases and J 7 bases, leaving 12 bases between the germline ends. Germline V lookup: CDR1 LNHDA, CDR2 SQIVND (reference sequence). The origin of this receptor is a man between 18 and 29 years old in good health and CMV-seronegative. The sequencing input was PBMCs. The J gene is TRBJ1-1, the V gene TRBV19; D gene unclear. This CDR3 reads CASSPFGREAFF. The CDR3 nucleotides read TGTGCCAGTAGCCCCTTCGGTCGTGAAGCTTTCTTT.